This is a list of T cell receptor beta chains from one sample in a study of T cell changes during pregnancy in multiple sclerosis. Some clones are missing from TCRdb's copy, which holds only in-frame ones; the method was immunoSEQ multiplex PCR. Among around 42,000 clones listed, 80% to 95% were seen once. Specimen: CD4+ T cells from peripheral blood mononuclear cells, collected in the second trimester of pregnancy. These TCRs come from a female donor in good health, enrolled as a control in a pregnancy study. CDR3s include the opening cysteine and the closing phenylalanine or tryptophan. Each record gives: J gene, D gene, clone size, V gene, CDR3 length, CDR3 protein, CDR3 DNA. The D gene is left open where the match is weak. Size tells how often a clone was seen (once, few, many) or the class of an expanded clone, and some rows leave it out.

TRBJ2-7,-,-,TRBV21-1,16,CASSKRETGTSYEQYF,TGTGCCAGCAGCAAAAGGGAGACAGGGACTAGTTACGAGCAGTACTTC
TRBJ1-4,-,-,TRBV7-6,14,CASSLGQGYEKLFF,TGTGCCAGCAGCTTGGGCCAAGGATATGAAAAACTGTTTTTT
TRBJ1-3,TRBD1,-,TRBV5-1,16,CASSLGPAGGGNTIYF,TGCGCCAGCAGCTTGGGTCCGGCAGGGGGGGGAAACACCATATATTTT
TRBJ1-2,-,-,TRBV29-1,14,CSVASQGELYGYTF,TGCAGCGTTGCTTCACAGGGAGAGTTATATGGCTACACCTTC
TRBJ2-7,TRBD1,-,TRBV9,14,CASSVGGTDYEQYF,TGTGCCAGCAGCGTAGGAGGGACAGACTACGAGCAGTACTTC
TRBJ2-5,TRBD2,-,TRBV5-1,15,CASSLSTSGQETQYF,TGCGCCAGCAGCTTGTCGACTAGCGGGCAAGAGACCCAGTACTTC
TRBJ2-7,-,-,TRBV5-1,14,CASSLGDNRDEQYF,TGCGCCAGCAGCTTGGGGGACAATAGAGACGAGCAGTACTTC
TRBJ1-2,TRBD1,-,TRBV18,13,CASSPGQEYGYTF,TGTGCCAGCTCACCAGGACAGGAGTATGGCTACACCTTC
TRBJ2-5,TRBD1,-,TRBV5-1,13,CASSGQGGETQYF,TGCGCCAGCAGCGGACAGGGAGGAGAGACCCAGTACTTC
TRBJ2-7,-,-,TRBV6-1,15,CASSDWGRGEYEQYF,TGTGCCAGCAGTGATTGGGGGAGGGGGGAGTACGAGCAGTACTTC
TRBJ2-7,-,-,TRBV9,14,CASSVGYSSYEQYF,TGTGCCAGCAGCGTAGGCTATTCCTCCTACGAGCAGTACTTC
TRBJ1-2,-,few,TRBV7-9,17,CASSLKRGTDRNYGYTF,TGTGCCAGCAGCTTAAAACGGGGGACGGACCGTAACTATGGCTACACCTTC
TRBJ1-5,-,-,TRBV19,17,CASSFLRSTGPNQPQHF,TGTGCCAGTAGTTTCCTCCGATCGACAGGACCCAATCAGCCCCAGCATTTT
TRBJ1-4,-,-,TRBV9,13,CASSAGTEEKLFF,TGTGCCAGCAGCGCGGGAACGGAGGAAAAACTGTTTTTT
TRBJ1-3,TRBD1,-,TRBV6-5,16,CASSYNLGQAGNTIYF,TGTGCCAGCAGTTATAATTTGGGACAGGCTGGAAACACCATATATTTT
TRBJ2-1,TRBD1,once,TRBV30,15,CAWRRPGTAYNEQFF,TGTGCCTGGAGGCGCCCCGGGACAGCCTACAATGAGCAGTTCTTC
TRBJ2-5,-,-,TRBV9,19,CASSPPPGGSGMYQETQYF,TGTGCCAGCAGCCCTCCCCCAGGGGGTAGCGGAATGTACCAAGAGACCCAGTACTTC
TRBJ1-4,-,few,TRBV6-1,14,CASRERPTNEKLFF,TGTGCCAGCAGGGAGCGCCCAACTAATGAAAAACTGTTTTTT
TRBJ1-5,TRBD1,-,TRBV28,17,CASSPAATGTFNQPQHF,TGTGCCAGCAGTCCCGCCGCGACAGGGACTTTCAATCAGCCCCAGCATTTT
TRBJ2-7,TRBD1,once,TRBV6-1,15,CASSGDRGAYYEQYF,TGTGCCAGCAGTGGGGACAGGGGGGCTTACTACGAGCAGTACTTC
TRBJ2-1,TRBD2,once,TRBV10-3,16,CAISGTGTSSYNEQFF,TGTGCCATCAGTGGGACCGGGACTAGCTCCTACAATGAGCAGTTCTTC
TRBJ2-5,-,-,TRBV7-2,16,CASSLAPLARQETQYF,TGTGCCAGCAGCTTAGCCCCACTAGCACGGCAAGAGACCCAGTACTTC
TRBJ2-7,TRBD1,-,TRBV18,15,CASSRNRDRDHEQYF,TGTGCCAGTTCACGCAACCGGGACAGGGACCACGAGCAGTACTTC
TRBJ2-7,-,-,TRBV28,13,CASTPGSHYEQYF,TGTGCCAGCACCCCCGGGAGTCACTACGAGCAGTACTTC
TRBJ2-2,-,-,TRBV11-3,14,CASSVARSVGELFF,TGTGCCAGCAGCGTAGCTAGGTCGGTCGGGGAGCTGTTTTTT
TRBJ2-3,TRBD2,-,TRBV5-1,14,CASSSAAGGDTQYF,TGCGCCAGCAGCTCGGCTGCGGGAGGAGATACGCAGTATTTT
TRBJ1-1,TRBD1,-,TRBV6-5,15,CASLGVSGGRTEAFF,TGTGCCAGCCTCGGCGTTTCAGGGGGCCGAACTGAAGCTTTCTTT
TRBJ2-7,TRBD1,-,TRBV2,15,CASRPRQGTNNEQYF,TGTGCCAGCAGACCTAGACAGGGTACAAACAACGAGCAGTACTTC
TRBJ2-2,TRBD1,-,TRBV2,13,CASSTGDTGELFF,TGTGCCAGCAGTACAGGGGATACCGGGGAGCTGTTTTTT
TRBJ2-6,TRBD1,-,TRBV30,22,CAWRGGILPGQGLISGANVLTF,TGTGCCTGGAGAGGAGGGATATTACCGGGACAGGGACTTATCTCTGGGGCCAACGTCCTGACTTTC
TRBJ1-5,-,few,TRBV7-9,14,CASSFSDSRQPQHF,TGTGCCAGCAGCTTCTCGGACAGTCGTCAGCCCCAGCATTTT
TRBJ2-2,TRBD2,-,TRBV4-2,15,CASSSAGENTGELFF,TGTGCCAGCAGCTCGGCGGGGGAGAACACCGGGGAGCTGTTTTTT
TRBJ1-2,TRBD1,-,TRBV5-5,17,CASSFDPRGSEVFGYTF,TGTGCCAGCAGCTTCGATCCCAGGGGGTCAGAAGTATTTGGCTACACCTTC
TRBJ1-1,-,-,TRBV9,16,CASSVAPGAGQAEAFF,TGTGCCAGCAGCGTAGCCCCTGGGGCAGGTCAGGCTGAAGCTTTCTTT
TRBJ2-4,-,-,TRBV6-5,14,CASIHGLQGNIQYF,TGTGCCAGCATCCACGGGTTACAGGGAAACATTCAGTACTTC
TRBJ1-2,TRBD1,-,TRBV30,15,CAWRGDSRGNYGYTF,TGTGCCTGGAGGGGGGACAGCCGAGGCAACTATGGCTACACCTTC
TRBJ1-2,-,-,TRBV11-2,14,CASSLDRHSYGYTF,TGTGCCAGCAGCTTGGACAGACACTCCTATGGCTACACCTTC
TRBJ1-1,-,-,TRBV18,16,CASSLTTGNSNTEAFF,TGTGCCAGCTCACTTACCACAGGGAATTCGAACACTGAAGCTTTCTTT